This T cell receptor beta chain was profiled in a study of T cell repertoires in cytomegalovirus infection. Turning to the study itself: Carrying CMV and the relevant HLA type showed in public TCR beta signatures. Study-wide points: Based on cumulative public TCR beta family frequency, carriers of CMV plus the relevant HLA were identified. Dominating the ex vivo response were TCR beta clonotypes that were CMV-specific and HLA-C-restricted.

Remarks on this clonotype: No antigen is known for it.

Per germline, CDR1 SGHTA and CDR2 FQGNSA. V lost 2 bases to trimming and J lost 4 bases; unmatched junction nucleotides: 7. The CDR3 is 16 amino acids. MiXCR, applied by TCRdb to the reads, yields one record per CDR3 protein. Of around 740,000 distinct CDR3 sequences in the sample, 35% to 40% were seen once. This TCR was sampled from a human donor in good health (CMV status not recorded). Some clones in this sample may be carry-over from other donors' samples. The rearrangement uses TRBV7-2 and TRBJ1-4, with 7 bases identical to TRBD1. Specimen: PBMCs. DNA of the CDR3: TGTGCCAGCAGCTTATTAAGGGGACAGATTAATGAAAAACTGTTTTTT. Translated, it gives CASSLLRGQINEKLFF.